The rows below give T cell receptor beta chains drawn from one sample of a study of cytomegalovirus exposure and HLA in healthy donors. The protocol was immunoSEQ multiplex PCR, while the TCRdb copy is restricted to in-frame clones and leaves out a portion. The data contain around 280,000 clones, 85% to 90% of them singletons. Sequences were obtained from PBMCs. These receptors came from a young woman in good health and CMV-seronegative. The conserved cysteine and the conserved F or W are not part of the CDR3 here.

cdr3_aa cdr3_length v_call
ASSVTGANTGELF 13 TRBV9
ASSDNDRAEAF 11 TRBV6-6
ASGTGFSNYGYT 12 TRBV7-9
ASFGAEQY 8 TRBV2
SGKFLGTEAF 10 TRBV29-1
ASSLEWDSAYT 11 TRBV5-6
ASSQSTPARRETQY 14 TRBV23-1
ASSPGLAGVSTDTQY 15 TRBV11-2
ASSASMDRASYNEQF 15 TRBV9
AWTPGQGQILF 11 TRBV30
ASSTDRGSSSYEQY 14 TRBV19
ASSPDRVGTDTQY 13 TRBV5-1
ASSWLAGYEQY 11 TRBV13
ASSSGLVEEQY 11 TRBV11-2
ASSLAAGPAYEQY 13 TRBV5-1
ASNEDSGGVFEQY 13 TRBV2
ASRPGLAGGEQF 12 TRBV27
ASSVAEGGWGEKLF 14 TRBV9
AISVVDIRETQY 12 TRBV10-3
ASSQRLAGSSYNEQF 15 TRBV4-1
ASSRGQGGQPQH 12 TRBV6-5
ASSPLDRGDNEQF 13 TRBV7-6
ATSRDRGQGPYEQY 14 TRBV15
ASSSRTVFSGNTIY 14 TRBV7-2